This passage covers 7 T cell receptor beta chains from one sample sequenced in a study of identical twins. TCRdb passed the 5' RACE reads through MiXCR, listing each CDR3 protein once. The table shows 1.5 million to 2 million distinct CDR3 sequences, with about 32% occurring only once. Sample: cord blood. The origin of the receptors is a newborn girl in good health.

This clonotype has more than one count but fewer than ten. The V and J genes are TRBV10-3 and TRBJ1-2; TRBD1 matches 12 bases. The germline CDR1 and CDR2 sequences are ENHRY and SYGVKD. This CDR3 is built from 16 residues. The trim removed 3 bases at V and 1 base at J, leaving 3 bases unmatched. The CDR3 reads CAISDGTGGFNYGYTF. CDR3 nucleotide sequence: TGTGCCATCAGTGACGGGACAGGGGGCTTTAACTATGGCTACACCTTC.

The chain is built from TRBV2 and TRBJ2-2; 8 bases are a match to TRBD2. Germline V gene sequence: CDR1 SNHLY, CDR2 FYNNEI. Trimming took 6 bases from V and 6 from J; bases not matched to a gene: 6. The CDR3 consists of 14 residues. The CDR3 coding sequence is TGTGCCAGCAGGGGACTAGTGGTTCCCGGGGAGCTGTTTTTT. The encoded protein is CASRGLVVPGELFF. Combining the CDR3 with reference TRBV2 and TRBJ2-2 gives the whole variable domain EPEVTQTPSHQVTQMGQEVILRCVPISNHLYFYWYRQILGQKVEFLVSFYNNEISEKSEIFDDQFSVERPDGSNFTLKIRSTKLEDSAMYFCASRGLVVPGELFFGEGSRLTVL.

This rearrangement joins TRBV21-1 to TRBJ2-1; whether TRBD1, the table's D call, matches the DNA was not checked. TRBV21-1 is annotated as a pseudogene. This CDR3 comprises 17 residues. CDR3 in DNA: TGTGCCAGCAGCAAAGCGCGGGACACCGTACCTTACAATGAGCAGTTCTTC. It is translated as CASSKARDTVPYNEQFF.

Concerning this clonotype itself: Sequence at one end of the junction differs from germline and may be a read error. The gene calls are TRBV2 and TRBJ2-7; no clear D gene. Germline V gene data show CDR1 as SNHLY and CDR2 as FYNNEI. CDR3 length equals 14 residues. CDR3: CASSERRISHEQYF. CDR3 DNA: TGTGCCAGCAGTGAGAGGCGGATCTCCCACGAGCAGTACTTC.

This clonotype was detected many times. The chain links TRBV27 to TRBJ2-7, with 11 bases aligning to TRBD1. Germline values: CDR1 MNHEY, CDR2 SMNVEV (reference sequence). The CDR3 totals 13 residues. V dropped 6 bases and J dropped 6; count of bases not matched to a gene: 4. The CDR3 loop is CASSLDRGREQYF. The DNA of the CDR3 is TGTGCCAGCAGCTTGGACAGGGGGCGCGAGCAGTACTTC.

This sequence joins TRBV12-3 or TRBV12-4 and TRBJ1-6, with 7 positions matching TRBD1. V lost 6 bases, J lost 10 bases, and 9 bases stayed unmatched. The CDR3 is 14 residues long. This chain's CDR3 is CASRRDRIESPLHF. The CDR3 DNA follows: TGTGCCAGCAGGAGGGACAGAATCGAGTCACCCCTCCACTTT.

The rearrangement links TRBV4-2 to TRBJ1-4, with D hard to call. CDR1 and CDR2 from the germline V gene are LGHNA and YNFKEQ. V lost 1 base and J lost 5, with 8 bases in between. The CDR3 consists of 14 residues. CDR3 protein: CASSQGAENEKLFF. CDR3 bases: TGTGCCAGCAGCCAAGGGGCGGAGAATGAAAAACTGTTTTTT.